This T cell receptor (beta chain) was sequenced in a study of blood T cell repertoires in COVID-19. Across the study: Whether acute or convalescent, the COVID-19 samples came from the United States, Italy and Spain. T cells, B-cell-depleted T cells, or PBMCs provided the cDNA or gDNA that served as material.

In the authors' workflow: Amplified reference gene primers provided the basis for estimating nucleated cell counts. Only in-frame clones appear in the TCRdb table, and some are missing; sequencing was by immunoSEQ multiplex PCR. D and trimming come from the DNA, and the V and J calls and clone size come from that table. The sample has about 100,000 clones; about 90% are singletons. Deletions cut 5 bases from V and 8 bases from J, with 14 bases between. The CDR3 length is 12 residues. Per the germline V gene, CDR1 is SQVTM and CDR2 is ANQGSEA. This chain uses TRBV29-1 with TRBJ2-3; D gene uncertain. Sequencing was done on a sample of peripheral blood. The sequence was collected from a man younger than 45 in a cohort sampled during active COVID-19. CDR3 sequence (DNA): TGCAGCGTTTCCACCTTAGATTCTACGCAGTATTTT. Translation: CSVSTLDSTQYF.